Included here is one T cell receptor beta chain sequence, with context. The antigen remains undetermined. The data derive from a study of T cell responses to AZD1222 COVID-19 vaccine. Germline V gives CDR1 LNHDA, CDR2 SQIVND (reference sequence). The CDR3 is made up of 13 amino acids. Trimming left V 7 bases short and J 2 bases short, with 11 bases between. Some clones are missing from TCRdb's copy, which holds only in-frame ones; the method was immunoSEQ multiplex PCR. The sample consists of some 120,000 clones, approximately 82% of them appearing once. General study findings and limits: The donor group comprised mostly white British people and more females; the analysis possibly underestimated clonal diversity.

The genes are TRBV19 and TRBJ2-5; D may match TRBD1 or TRBD2 (5 bases each). The source was peripheral blood, collected 28 days after the second AZD1222 dose. The sequence was obtained from an adult who received the AZD1222 COVID-19 vaccine. As DNA, the CDR3 is TGTGCCAGTACCGGGGCCCCTCAAGAGACCCAGTACTTC. It is translated as CASTGAPQETQYF. The full variable domain, its missing parts supplied by reference TRBV19 and TRBJ2-5, is DGGITQSPKYLFRKEGQNVTLSCEQNLNHDAMYWYRQDPGQGLRLIYYSQIVNDFQKGDIAEGYSVSREKKESFPLTVTSAQKNPTAFYLCASTGAPQETQYFGPGTRLLVL.